Following are 26 T cell receptor beta chains from one sample sequenced in a study of shared clonotypes between healthy human individuals (dated by TCRdb to between 2020 and 2021). The library came from the immunoSEQ multiplex PCR assay. The immuneACCESS repertoire file appears here via TCRdb, limited to in-frame rearrangements. These files lack a portion of the clones; in checked studies, under half of the deficit traces to unresolved V genes, and the cause of the others is not known. Here the sample has roughly 500,000 clones; 76% occur a single time. Of the sample, around 13% is held by the ten largest clones. The sequenced material came from PBMCs. The receptor source for this set is a woman between 35 and 50 years old in good health. Some clones in this sample may be carry-over from other donors' samples.

The genes are TRBV4-1 and TRBJ2-3, with 10 nucleotides matching TRBD2. Germline values: CDR1 MGHRA, CDR2 YSYEKL. This CDR3 has 19 residues. With V trimmed by 0 bases and J by 2 bases, 11 bases remained unmatched. The CDR3 is CASSQEQSTSGKITDTQYF. In DNA, the CDR3 is TGCGCCAGCAGCCAAGAGCAGTCCACTAGCGGGAAGATCACAGATACGCAGTATTTT.

This clone was found many times. The chain uses TRBV11-3 and TRBJ2-5; 7 bases align to TRBD2. V was clipped by 5 bases and J by 5 bases; unmatched bases: 11. This CDR3 has 15 amino acids. In germline, CDR1 is SGHNT, CDR2 YENEEA. Here the CDR3 DNA reads TGTGCCAGCAGCAAACGAGGACTAGTGGAGGAGACCCAGTACTTC. Its protein product is CASSKRGLVEETQYF. Filled out from reference TRBV11-3 and TRBJ2-5, the complete variable domain reads EAGVVQSPRYKIIEKKQPVAFWCNPISGHNTLYWYLQNLGQGPELLIRYENEEAVDDSQLPKDRFSAERLKGVDSTLKIQPAELGDSAVYLCASSKRGLVEETQYFGPGTRLLVL.

Turning to this clone: In the same sample, other DNA sequences code for this CDR3. The V and J genes are TRBV5-4 and TRBJ2-7; 10 nucleotides align to TRBD2. The CDR3 is made up of 15 amino acids. The V segment lost 0 bases and the J segment 3 bases; nucleotides outside the gene matches: 3. From germline, CDR1 is SGHNT and CDR2 YYREEE (reference sequence). CDR3 nucleotide sequence: TGTGCCAGCAGCTTGGCCCCTAGCGGGAGCTACGAGCAGTACTTC. Translating gives CASSLAPSGSYEQYF.

V gene TRBV28 combines with J gene TRBJ2-1, with 8 bases fitting TRBD1. V gave up 5 bases and J gave up 2 bases; unmatched junction bases: 5. Germline CDR1 is MDHEN and CDR2 is SYDVKM. CDR3 length: 15 residues. CDR3 residues: CASSATGEPYNEQFF. For the CDR3, the DNA is TGTGCCAGCAGTGCGACAGGGGAGCCCTACAATGAGCAGTTCTTC.

Ten or more counts support this clone. This sequence joins TRBV30 and TRBJ2-7; tentatively, D is TRBD1 (5 bases). CDR3 length equals 12 residues. Germline-derived CDR1 and CDR2 are GTSNPN and SVGIG (reference sequence). V was cut by 2 bases and J by 5 bases, with 10 bases left in between. CDR3 bases: TGTGCCTGGAGTCCCAGGGTCAACGAGCAGTACTTC. It is translated as CAWSPRVNEQYF.

The V gene is TRBV5-1, the J gene TRBJ1-1; D may be TRBD1 (5 bases). Trimming pared 0 bases from V and 0 bases from J, leaving 15 bases between. CDR1 SGHRS and CDR2 YFSETQ come from the germline V gene. The CDR3 covers 17 residues. CDR3 region: CASSLEQVGSMNTEAFF. The CDR3 DNA reads TGCGCCAGCAGCTTGGAACAGGTGGGGAGCATGAACACTGAAGCTTTCTTT.

V and J are TRBV19 and TRBJ1-2; 7 bases match TRBD1. CDR3 size: 15 residues. The J segment lost 2 bases and the V segment lost 4 bases, leaving 7 bases of the junction unmatched. In germline, CDR1 is LNHDA, CDR2 SQIVND (reference sequence). The CDR3 loop reads CASSTTGTDNYGYTF. In nucleotides, the CDR3 is TGTGCCAGTAGTACGACCGGGACAGACAACTATGGCTACACCTTC.

Regarding this clone: This sample also contains other DNA sequences that code for the same CDR3. J is TRBJ2-5 and V is TRBV10-1, with 14 bases identical to TRBD2. V was clipped by 4 bases and J by 5 bases; unmatched bases: 6. Germline CDR1 and CDR2: WNHNN and SYGVQD (reference sequence). The CDR3 totals 16 residues. The CDR3 DNA follows: TGCGCCAGCAGTGGCGGACTAGCGGGAGGACGGGAGACCCAGTACTTC. It translates to CASSGGLAGGRETQYF.

This clone has only one observation. The rearrangement links TRBV5-6 to TRBJ2-2; weak D call: TRBD2 (6 bases). V lost 4 bases, J lost 4 bases, and 17 bases lay in between. Germline CDR1 reads SGHDT; CDR2 reads YYEEEE. The length of the CDR3 is 16 residues. The CDR3 reads CASSRGTSWVTGELFF. CDR3 DNA: TGTGCCAGCAGCCGAGGGACTTCTTGGGTCACCGGGGAGCTGTTTTTT. The full variable domain, completed using reference TRBV5-6 and TRBJ2-2, is DAGVTQSPTHLIKTRGQQVTLRCSPKSGHDTVSWYQQALGQGPQFIFQYYEEEERQRGNFPDRFSGHQFPNYSSELNVNALLLGDSALYLCASSRGTSWVTGELFFGEGSRLTVL.

V is TRBV27 and J is TRBJ2-1; 11 nucleotides align to TRBD2. In germline, CDR1 is MNHEY, CDR2 SMNVEV (reference sequence). This CDR3 has 16 residues. With 6 bases clipped from V and 7 bases from J, the junction kept 11 bases outside the gene matches. The chain's CDR3 is CASSRTLAGVGNEQFF. The DNA of the CDR3 is TGTGCCAGCAGCCGAACACTAGCGGGAGTAGGGAATGAGCAGTTCTTC.

This clone has a handful of counts. The chain's CDR3 is CASSKWTSGASSYEQYF. In DNA, the CDR3 is TGTGCCAGTAGTAAGTGGACTAGCGGGGCGAGCTCCTACGAGCAGTACTTC. This chain joins TRBV19 and TRBJ2-7; 12 bases map to TRBD2. Per germline, CDR1 LNHDA and CDR2 SQIVND (reference sequence). Trimming took 4 bases from V and 0 from J; bases not matched to a gene: 7. This CDR3 contains 17 residues.

CDR3 residues: CASSLEQSADTQYF. CDR3 DNA sequence: TGTGCCAGCAGCTTGGAACAGTCCGCAGATACGCAGTATTTT. This chain uses TRBV5-4 with TRBJ2-3, with D unclear. V dropped 0 bases and J dropped 4 bases, with 9 bases sitting between them. The CDR3 totals 14 residues. Germline assignment: CDR1 SGHNT and CDR2 YYREEE (reference sequence).

The chain uses TRBV27 and TRBJ2-3; weak D call: TRBD1 (6 bases). This CDR3 is built from 15 residues. The germline V gene encodes CDR1 MNHEY and CDR2 SMNVEV (reference sequence). Trimming shortened V by 10 bases and J by 2 bases, and 19 bases separated the two germline ends. CDR3 region: CATVTGFFDTDTQYF. DNA of the CDR3: TGTGCCACCGTTACAGGGTTCTTTGACACAGATACGCAGTATTTT.

Notes on this clone: Other DNA sequences of this sample code for an identical CDR3. The chain carries TRBV7-2 and TRBJ2-7, with 12 bases that match TRBD1. The CDR3 runs 15 residues. Trimming took 3 bases from V and 4 from J; bases not matched to a gene: 4. The germline gives CDR1 SGHTA, CDR2 FQGNSA. CDR3 sequence reads: CASSLGQGAFYEQYF. The DNA for the CDR3 is TGTGCCAGCAGCTTGGGACAGGGGGCTTTTTACGAGCAGTACTTC.

This clone showed up many times. This chain uses TRBV29-1 with TRBJ2-7; 7 bases align to TRBD1. The V gene's germline CDR1 is SQVTM and CDR2 ANQGSEA. This CDR3 region has 13 residues. Trimming removed 5 bases from V and 5 bases from J; junction bases left unmatched: 9. The CDR3 here is CSVRGFTGDEQYF. The CDR3 DNA sequence: TGCAGCGTTCGGGGATTTACAGGGGACGAGCAGTACTTC.

This clone was observed a single time. This chain uses TRBV11-2 with TRBJ2-7; tentatively, D is TRBD2 (6 bases). The germline V gene encodes CDR1 SGHAT and CDR2 FQNNGV. This CDR3 contains 14 residues. Between the trimmed V and J ends, which lost 1 base and 4 bases, there was a span of 11 bases. CDR3: CASSLVGGGYEQYF. CDR3 bases: TGTGCCAGCAGCTTAGTGGGGGGTGGGTACGAGCAGTACTTC.

CDR3 in DNA: TGTGCCAGCAGTGGAGAGGAGACCCAGTACTTC. As protein: CASSGEETQYF. The V and J genes are TRBV2 and TRBJ2-5; D gene ambiguous. The CDR3 is made up of 11 amino acids. V lost 4 bases to trimming and J lost 5 bases, with 5 bases between them. CDR1 and CDR2 (germline): SNHLY, FYNNEI.

This clone turned up a few times. This chain joins TRBV10-3 and TRBJ2-5; D is perhaps TRBD2 (9 bases). This CDR3 spans 17 amino acids. CDR1 and CDR2 (germline): ENHRY, SYGVKD. V dropped 6 bases and J dropped 2 bases, with 22 bases sitting between them. The CDR3 region is CAISDRGSAGGQETQYF. In DNA form, the CDR3 reads TGTGCCATCAGCGACAGGGGTTCAGCGGGGGGACAAGAGACCCAGTACTTC.

As regards this clone: This is likely an artifact of a read error, given a far larger clone one base away. This rearrangement joins TRBV30 to TRBJ2-5, with 7 positions matching TRBD1. The CDR3 sequence is 13 residues long. Trimming took 5 bases from V and 6 from J; bases not matched to a gene: 9. CDR1 and CDR2 (germline): GTSNPN, SVGIG (reference sequence). Here the CDR3 DNA reads TGTGCCTGGCGCCGGACGAGGGGGCAGACCCAGTACTTC. This sequence encodes CAWRRTRGQTQYF.

This clone was recorded only once. Within the sample, other DNA sequences also encode this same CDR3. The chain carries TRBV7-3 and TRBJ2-3, with D unresolved. V lost 4 bases and J 0 bases, leaving 2 bases between the germline ends. The CDR3 runs to 12 residues. Germline assignment: CDR1 SGHTA and CDR2 FQGTGA. The CDR3 DNA reads TGTGCCAGCAGCTCGAGCACAGATACGCAGTATTTT. Translating it yields CASSSSTDTQYF.

This chain connects TRBV27 to TRBJ2-7, with unresolved D. Between the trimmed V and J ends, which lost 5 bases and 6 bases, there was a span of 17 bases. Germline assignment: CDR1 MNHEY and CDR2 SMNVEV (reference sequence). This CDR3 is 14 amino acids long. Here the CDR3 DNA reads TGTGCCAGCAGTCTTTCGGGCCCACGTATCGAGCAGTACTTC. Protein sequence: CASSLSGPRIEQYF.

There are a few counts of this clone. The V gene is TRBV20-1, the J gene TRBJ2-4; 7 positions match TRBD2. The germline CDR1 and CDR2 sequences are DFQATT and SNEGSKA (reference sequence). J was trimmed by 9 bases and V by 6 bases; bases with no gene match: 5. The CDR3 length is 11 residues. CDR3 amino acids: CSAGTGGIQYF. In nucleotides, the CDR3 is TGCAGTGCAGGGACGGGGGGCATTCAGTACTTC.

This clone turned up a few times. This chain links TRBV6-6 with TRBJ2-7; D is uncertain. V lost 7 bases, J lost 2 bases, and 9 bases lay in between. This CDR3 contains 12 residues. CDR1 is MNHNY, CDR2 SVGAGI, per germline (reference sequence). The CDR3 reads CASTAETYEQYF. The DNA for the CDR3 is TGTGCCAGCACGGCGGAAACCTACGAGCAGTACTTC.

The DNA for the CDR3 is TGTGCCAGCAGTGAAGCGAGAAGCCCGCCCGAGCAGTACTTC. This sequence encodes CASSEARSPPEQYF. This sequence joins TRBV2 and TRBJ2-7, with D unresolved. Germline V gives CDR1 SNHLY, CDR2 FYNNEI. Trimming stripped 0 bases from V and 6 bases from J, with 12 bases between. CDR3 size: 14 residues.

V gene TRBV28 combines with J gene TRBJ2-7; perhaps D is TRBD1 or TRBD2 (5 bases each). V lost 4 bases to trimming and J lost 0 bases, with 13 bases between them. The CDR3 spans 15 residues. Germline V gene data show CDR1 as MDHEN and CDR2 as SYDVKM. The CDR3 DNA reads TGTGCCAGCAGTTCCCCCGGGGACGGCTCCTACGAGCAGTACTTC. This translates into CASSSPGDGSYEQYF.

J is TRBJ1-3 and V is TRBV11-1; 7 nucleotides agree with TRBD1. J was trimmed by 0 bases and V by 7 bases; bases with no gene match: 6. The CDR3 is 15 residues long. Germline V gene lookup returns CDR1 SGHAT and CDR2 FQDESV (reference sequence). The CDR3 region has the DNA TGTGCCAGCACCGGACGACAGGGCTCTGGAAACACCATATATTTT. This codes for CASTGRQGSGNTIYF.